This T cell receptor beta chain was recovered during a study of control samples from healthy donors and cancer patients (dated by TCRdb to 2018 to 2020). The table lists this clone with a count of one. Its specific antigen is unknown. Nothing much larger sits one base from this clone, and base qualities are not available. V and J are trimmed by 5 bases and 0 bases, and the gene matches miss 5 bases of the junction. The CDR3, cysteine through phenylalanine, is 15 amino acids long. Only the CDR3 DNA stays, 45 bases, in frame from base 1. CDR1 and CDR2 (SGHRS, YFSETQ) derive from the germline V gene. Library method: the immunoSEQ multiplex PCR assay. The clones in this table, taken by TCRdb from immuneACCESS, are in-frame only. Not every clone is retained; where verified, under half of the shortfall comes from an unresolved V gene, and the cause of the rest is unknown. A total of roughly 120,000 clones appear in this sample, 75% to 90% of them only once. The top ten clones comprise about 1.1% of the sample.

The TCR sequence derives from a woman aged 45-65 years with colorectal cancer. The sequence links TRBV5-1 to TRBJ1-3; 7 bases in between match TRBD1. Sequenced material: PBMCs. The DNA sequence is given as TGCGCCAGCAGAGAGACAGGGAGCTCTGGAAACACCATATATTTT. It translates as CASRETGSSGNTIYF.